The rows below give T cell receptor beta chains drawn from one sample of a study of Ad26.COV2.S vaccination and SARS-CoV-2 variants. Using immunoSEQ multiplex PCR, the repertoire was profiled, and TCRdb retains in-frame clones only, with some absent. The table lists 350,000 to 500,000 clones, 90% of them singletons, with about 4.5% in the top ten. Sequenced here: peripheral blood, sampled in a trial of Ad26.COV2.S vaccine versus placebo. Every receptor here comes from a person between 18 and 65 years old who received the Ad26.COV2.S COVID-19 vaccine or a placebo. The CDR3 runs from the conserved cysteine through the conserved F or W. A D gene is named only where the DNA matches it firmly. Clone size, where shown, is once, few, many, or a class for clones that have expanded.

d_gene | abundance | j_gene | v_gene | CDR3nt | CDR3aa
NA | few | TRBJ1-6 | TRBV7-3 | TGTGCCAGCAGCTTAACGGGTCAGGGGAATAATTCACCCCTCCACTTT | CASSLTGQGNNSPLHF
TRBD1 | NA | TRBJ1-1 | TRBV9 | TGTGCCAGCAGCGTGACAGGGTTCACTGAAGCTTTCTTT | CASSVTGFTEAFF
NA | NA | TRBJ2-5 | TRBV11-1 | TGTGCCAGCAGCCCATTGGGCCCCGGCGGAGAGACCCAGTACTTC | CASSPLGPGGETQYF
NA | few | TRBJ2-3 | TRBV28 | TGTGCCAGCAGCCCTCCCTTCGGGACAGATACGCAGTATTTT | CASSPPFGTDTQYF
TRBD1 | NA | TRBJ1-5 | TRBV6-6 | TGTGCCAGCAGTCCACCGGACAGGGGGAACAATCAGCCCCAGCATTTT | CASSPPDRGNNQPQHF
NA | NA | TRBJ2-3 | TRBV5-1 | TGCGCCAGCAGCTTGGCGGCGGGGAGCACAGATACGCAGTATTTT | CASSLAAGSTDTQYF
TRBD1 | NA | TRBJ1-2 | TRBV20-1 | TGCAGTGCTAGTTTTTTGCAGGGGGACGGTGGCTACACCTTC | CSASFLQGDGGYTF
TRBD1 | NA | TRBJ2-5 | TRBV3-1/TRBV3-2 | TGTGCCAGCAGCCAAGATCCAGGGGGCATGCGAGAGACCCAGTACTTC | CASSQDPGGMRETQYF
NA | NA | TRBJ2-3 | TRBV14 | TGTGCCAGCAGCCAGGACACAGATACGCAGTATTTT | CASSQDTDTQYF
TRBD1 | NA | TRBJ1-2 | TRBV5-4 | TGTGCCAGCAGCGGCGCGGGACAGGGGTACTATGGCTACACCTTC | CASSGAGQGYYGYTF
NA | NA | TRBJ2-5 | TRBV11-3 | TGTGCCAGCAGCTTAGACATTTCAGAGACCCAGTACTTC | CASSLDISETQYF
NA | NA | TRBJ2-2 | TRBV12-3/TRBV12-4 | TGTGCCAGCAGTTTTTGGACCGGGGAGCTGTTTTTT | CASSFWTGELFF
NA | NA | TRBJ2-2 | TRBV7-8 | TGTGCCAGCAGCCCCTTGGTGAGGGGGGCCTCTGGGGAGCTGTTTTTT | CASSPLVRGASGELFF
NA | once | TRBJ2-7 | TRBV7-9 | TGTGCCAGCAGCGTCGGGGTTGCCTACGAGCAGTACTTC | CASSVGVAYEQYF
TRBD1 | NA | TRBJ1-6 | TRBV18 | TGTGCCAGCTCACCCACGACAGGGGGTTCACCCCTCCACTTT | CASSPTTGGSPLHF
TRBD2 | NA | TRBJ2-3 | TRBV14 | TGTGCCAGCAGCCAAGATCCCCGACTAGCGGAGAGCACAGATACGCAGTATTTT | CASSQDPRLAESTDTQYF
NA | NA | TRBJ1-2 | TRBV5-1 | TGCGCCAGCAGTCAACAGGGCAGTGGGGATGGCTACACCTTC | CASSQQGSGDGYTF
TRBD1 | NA | TRBJ1-4 | TRBV5-1 | TGCGCCAGCAGCCGGACAGGAGGGGATGAAAAACTGTTTTTT | CASSRTGGDEKLFF